The rows below give T cell receptor beta chains drawn from one sample of a study of response to subunit inactivated influenza vaccine. MiXCR, run by TCRdb on the RT-PCR reads, gives a single entry per CDR3 protein. The table lists about 540,000 distinct CDR3 sequences, under 30% of them singletons. The same data also contributed to another study, on T cells expressing NK-cell markers.

Here the sequenced sample was CD4+ T cells sorted from PBMCs, taken roughly 13 days after vaccination. These receptors all stem from a man between 50 and 59 years old who received an inactivated influenza vaccine. Each CDR3 is given with its conserved first and last residue. A D gene is named only where the DNA matches it firmly. The size of a clone is reported for some rows only, either as once, few or many, or as a class for expanded clones.

TRBV3-1	few	15	TRBD2	TRBJ2-7	CASSQDLLAGYEQYF	TGTGCCAGCAGCCAAGACCTACTAGCGGGCTACGAGCAGTACTTC
TRBV12-3/TRBV12-4	NA	14	NA	TRBJ2-7	CASSLYLGDYEQYF	TGTGCCAGCAGTTTATACCTTGGGGACTACGAGCAGTACTTC
TRBV20-1	NA	12	NA	TRBJ2-1	CSATSEADEQFF	TGCAGTGCCACCTCCGAAGCGGATGAGCAGTTCTTC
TRBV27	NA	16	TRBD1	TRBJ1-2	CASKRGPDRDNYGYTF	TGTGCCAGCAAACGGGGACCAGACAGGGATAACTATGGCTACACCTTC
TRBV27	NA	15	TRBD1	TRBJ2-3	CASSPQGVGTDTQYF	TGTGCCAGCAGTCCGCAGGGGGTCGGCACAGATACGCAGTATTTT
TRBV6-2/TRBV6-3	few	14	TRBD2	TRBJ2-2	CASSYSLAGVLLFF	TGTGCCAGCAGTTACAGCCTAGCGGGAGTGTTGCTGTTTTTT
TRBV15	NA	15	NA	TRBJ1-2	CATSRDPGRPDGYTF	TGTGCCACCAGCAGAGATCCAGGCAGGCCGGATGGCTACACCTTC
TRBV20-1	few	14	TRBD1	TRBJ1-5	CSAREIQGVQPQHF	TGCAGTGCTAGAGAGATACAGGGGGTTCAGCCCCAGCATTTT
TRBV10-3	few	15	TRBD1	TRBJ1-2	CAISERQGVSYGYTF	TGTGCCATCAGTGAGAGACAGGGGGTTAGCTATGGCTACACCTTC
TRBV7-9	NA	16	NA	TRBJ2-4	CASSLEVPGAKNIQYF	TGTGCCAGCAGCTTAGAGGTACCTGGGGCCAAAAACATTCAGTACTTC
TRBV4-2	NA	15	NA	TRBJ2-5	CASSQDLLVLETQYF	TGTGCCAGCAGCCAAGATCTCCTAGTTCTGGAGACCCAGTACTTC
TRBV5-6	few	14	NA	TRBJ2-1	CASSLRGSNNEQFF	TGTGCCAGCAGCCTCAGGGGTTCGAACAATGAGCAGTTCTTC
TRBV12-3/TRBV12-4	few	15	NA	TRBJ2-3	CASSFPSREADTQYF	TGTGCCAGCAGTTTTCCCTCGAGGGAGGCAGATACGCAGTATTTT
TRBV14	once	14	TRBD1	TRBJ1-4	CASSQGQANEKLFF	TGTGCCAGCAGCCAGGGACAGGCGAATGAAAAACTGTTTTTT
TRBV6-2/TRBV6-3	few	14	NA	TRBJ1-5	CASSYGPRVQPQHF	TGTGCCAGCAGTTACGGGCCCCGTGTTCAGCCCCAGCATTTT
TRBV6-5	NA	17	NA	TRBJ1-6	CASSYSARGSYNSPLHF	TGTGCCAGCAGTTACTCCGCTCGCGGCTCCTATAATTCACCCCTCCACTTT
TRBV28	NA	15	NA	TRBJ1-5	CASSLPAHSNQPQHF	TGTGCCAGCAGTTTACCTGCCCATAGCAATCAGCCCCAGCATTTT
TRBV19	NA	15	TRBD2	TRBJ2-5	CASSIDRTRQETQYF	TGTGCCAGTAGTATAGATCGGACTAGACAAGAGACCCAGTACTTC
TRBV5-1	NA	15	TRBD1	TRBJ1-1	CASSPGTGRSTEAFF	TGCGCCAGCAGCCCCGGGACAGGGAGGAGCACTGAAGCTTTCTTT
TRBV12-3/TRBV12-4	once	15	TRBD2	TRBJ2-4	CASSLGLADKNIQYF	TGTGCCAGCAGTTTAGGACTAGCTGACAAAAACATTCAGTACTTC
TRBV4-2	many	12	NA	TRBJ1-2	CASSQDVGGYTF	TGTGCCAGCAGCCAAGATGTCGGCGGCTACACCTTC
TRBV24-1	few	11	NA	TRBJ2-4	CATSAGNIQYF	TGTGCCACCAGTGCCGGAAACATTCAGTACTTC
TRBV3-1	NA	13	NA	TRBJ1-1	CASSARMNTEAFF	TGTGCCAGCAGCGCTCGGATGAACACTGAAGCTTTCTTT
TRBV29-1	NA	13	TRBD2	TRBJ2-1	CSVAGGAGLEQFF	TGCAGCGTCGCGGGGGGAGCGGGTCTTGAGCAGTTCTTC
TRBV29-1	many	15	TRBD1	TRBJ2-7	CSVEGEGGASYEQYF	TGCAGCGTTGAGGGTGAAGGGGGCGCGTCCTACGAGCAGTACTTC
TRBV2	NA	14	NA	TRBJ2-1	CASSVRGRLNEQFF	TGTGCCAGCAGTGTCCGGGGGCGACTCAATGAGCAGTTCTTC
TRBV5-1	many	16	TRBD2	TRBJ2-1	CASSPRTSGHYNEQFF	TGCGCCAGCAGTCCACGGACTAGCGGGCACTACAATGAGCAGTTCTTC
TRBV20-1	many	16	TRBD2	TRBJ2-1	CSARGLAGGPYNEQFF	TGCAGTGCTAGAGGGCTAGCGGGGGGGCCATACAATGAGCAGTTCTTC
TRBV20-1	NA	16	TRBD2	TRBJ2-2	CSASTASGGNTGELFF	TGCAGTGCTAGTACGGCTAGCGGGGGGAACACCGGGGAGCTGTTTTTT
TRBV7-9	NA	15	NA	TRBJ2-5	CASSSPLATRETQYF	TGTGCCAGCAGCTCCCCACTAGCCACCCGGGAGACCCAGTACTTC
TRBV15	NA	15	TRBD1	TRBJ2-2	CATSTRTGHTGELFF	TGTGCCACCAGCACCCGGACAGGGCACACCGGGGAGCTGTTTTTT
TRBV29-1	few	14	TRBD1	TRBJ2-1	CSVEGTGIVNEQFF	TGCAGCGTTGAGGGGACAGGGATAGTAAATGAGCAGTTCTTC
TRBV7-2	NA	14	NA	TRBJ2-1	CASSLVLTDNEQFF	TGTGCCAGCAGCTTAGTATTGACTGACAATGAGCAGTTCTTC
TRBV5-1	few	16	TRBD2	TRBJ2-1	CASSSGRTSGSTEQFF	TGCGCCAGCAGCTCAGGAAGGACTAGCGGGAGTACCGAGCAGTTCTTC
TRBV25-1	NA	14	NA	TRBJ1-3	CASSKVGDGNTIYF	TGTGCCAGCAGTAAAGTAGGGGATGGAAACACCATATATTTT
TRBV29-1	few	12	NA	TRBJ2-5	CSVERGRETQYF	TGCAGCGTTGAACGGGGTCGAGAGACCCAGTACTTC
TRBV5-1	NA	17	NA	TRBJ2-3	CASSLDGTNPGTDTQYF	TGCGCCAGCAGCTTGGACGGGACCAACCCGGGCACAGATACGCAGTATTTT
TRBV20-1	NA	16	TRBD2	TRBJ2-7	CSARTQDSGRAHEQYF	TGCAGTGCCCGGACGCAGGATAGCGGGAGGGCCCACGAGCAGTACTTC
TRBV15	NA	15	TRBD1	TRBJ2-7	CATSRDRGVGVGQYF	TGTGCCACCAGCCGAGACAGGGGGGTAGGGGTTGGGCAGTACTTC
TRBV6-1	few	15	NA	TRBJ2-3	CASSPGTRRTDTQYF	TGTGCCAGCAGCCCCGGGACTCGACGCACAGATACGCAGTATTTT
TRBV24-1	many	12	NA	TRBJ2-2	CATKGSPGELFF	TGTGCCACCAAGGGATCCCCCGGGGAGCTGTTTTTT
TRBV7-9	NA	16	NA	TRBJ2-7	CASSLSIGQNSYEQYF	TGTGCCAGCAGCTTATCAATAGGACAGAATTCCTACGAGCAGTACTTC
TRBV20-1	NA	13	TRBD1	TRBJ1-1	CSASRDRVAEAFF	TGCAGTGCCAGCCGGGACAGGGTCGCTGAAGCTTTCTTT
TRBV10-3	few	17	TRBD1	TRBJ2-7	CAISESKGQGGGYEQYF	TGTGCCATCAGTGAGTCGAAAGGACAGGGAGGCGGCTACGAGCAGTACTTC
TRBV3-1	few	16	NA	TRBJ2-5	CASSQDRLAYQETQYF	TGTGCCAGCAGCCAAGACAGGCTAGCGTACCAAGAGACCCAGTACTTC
TRBV12-3/TRBV12-4	NA	14	NA	TRBJ2-7	CASSTTYRSYEQYF	TGTGCCAGCAGCACCACGTACAGATCCTACGAGCAGTACTTC
TRBV4-2	NA	17	NA	TRBJ2-7	CASSQEYRTMSSYEQYF	TGTGCCAGCAGCCAAGAGTACCGGACTATGAGTTCCTACGAGCAGTACTTC
TRBV7-6	many	12	NA	TRBJ2-7	CASSPQAGEQYF	TGTGCCAGCAGCCCCCAGGCGGGGGAGCAGTACTTC
TRBV5-1	few	14	TRBD2	TRBJ2-1	CASSGGGASDEQFF	TGCGCCAGCAGCGGGGGGGGAGCAAGCGATGAGCAGTTCTTC
TRBV11-3	NA	13	NA	TRBJ2-3	CASSHSGVGTQYF	TGTGCCAGCAGCCACTCGGGAGTTGGTACGCAGTATTTT
TRBV3-1	few	16	TRBD2	TRBJ2-1	CASSQDFKRGGNEQFF	TGTGCCAGCAGCCAAGATTTCAAGCGGGGGGGCAATGAGCAGTTCTTC
TRBV2	NA	13	NA	TRBJ2-7	CATDRDGEYEQYF	TGTGCCACAGATCGGGACGGCGAATACGAGCAGTACTTC
TRBV10-3	few	17	TRBD2	TRBJ2-3	CAISEKELAGSTDTQYF	TGTGCCATCAGTGAGAAGGAACTAGCGGGAAGCACAGATACGCAGTATTTT
TRBV20-1	NA	14	NA	TRBJ2-2	CSARPAARAGELFF	TGCAGTGCTAGACCCGCCGCGAGGGCCGGGGAGCTGTTTTTT
TRBV4-2	many	13	NA	TRBJ2-5	CASRAGTQETQYF	TGTGCCAGCAGGGCGGGGACCCAAGAGACCCAGTACTTC